This record concerns one T cell receptor (beta chain) sequence. Trimming took 5 bases from V and 3 from J, leaving 17 bases between them. The CDR3 consists of 15 residues. Germline V gene data show CDR1 as SGHNT and CDR2 as YENEEA. Clones were sequenced by immunoSEQ multiplex PCR, and TCRdb holds only the in-frame ones, with some missing. The sample lists 120,000 or so clones, 70% to 90% seen once, with 3.5% to 4.5% in the top ten. This specimen comes from a study of control samples from healthy donors and cancer patients. The chain couples TRBV11-3 to TRBJ2-7; D perhaps matches TRBD1 (6 bases). Sequencing input: PBMCs. This receptor was identified in a woman aged 60-75 years with lung cancer. In DNA, the CDR3 is TGTGCCAGCAGCCTAGTAGGACAGTCGAGCTACGAGCAGTACTTC. Translation gives CASSLVGQSSYEQYF. Filled out from reference TRBV11-3 and TRBJ2-7, the complete variable domain reads EAGVVQSPRYKIIEKKQPVAFWCNPISGHNTLYWYLQNLGQGPELLIRYENEEAVDDSQLPKDRFSAERLKGVDSTLKIQPAELGDSAVYLCASSLVGQSSYEQYFGPGTRLTVT.